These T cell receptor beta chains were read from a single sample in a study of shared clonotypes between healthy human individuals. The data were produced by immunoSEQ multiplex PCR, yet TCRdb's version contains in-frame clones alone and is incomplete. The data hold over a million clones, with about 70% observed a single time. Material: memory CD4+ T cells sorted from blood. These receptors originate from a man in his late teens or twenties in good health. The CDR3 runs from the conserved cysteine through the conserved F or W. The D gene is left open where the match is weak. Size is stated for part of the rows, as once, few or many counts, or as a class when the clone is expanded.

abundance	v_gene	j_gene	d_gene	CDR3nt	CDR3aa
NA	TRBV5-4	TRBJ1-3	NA	TGTGCCAGCAGGACCCTGGGTGGAAACACCATATATTTT	CASRTLGGNTIYF
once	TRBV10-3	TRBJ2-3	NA	TGTGCCATCAGTGAGGGACAAACCACAGATACGCAGTATTTT	CAISEGQTTDTQYF
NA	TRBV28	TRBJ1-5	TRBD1	TGTGCCAGCAGTTTAGAACTCAGGGGGCTTAGCAATCAGCCCCAGCATTTT	CASSLELRGLSNQPQHF
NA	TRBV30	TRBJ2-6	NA	TGTGCCTGGGATCTAGCTGGGGCCAACGTCCTGACTTTC	CAWDLAGANVLTF
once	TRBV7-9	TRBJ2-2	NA	TGTGCCAGCAGCTTTTGGGCCAACACCGGGGAGCTGTTTTTT	CASSFWANTGELFF
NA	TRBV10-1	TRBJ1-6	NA	TGCGCCAGCAGTGTATCCAGGGATAATTCACCCCTCCACTTT	CASSVSRDNSPLHF
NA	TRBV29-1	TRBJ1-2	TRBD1	TGCAGCGTTGAGGAGTGGACAGGGGGGAGAAACTATGGCTACACCTTC	CSVEEWTGGRNYGYTF
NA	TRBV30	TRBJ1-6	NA	TGTGCCTCTGGATTCCGTAAGGGGGGGAAGGATTCACCCCTCCACTTT	CASGFRKGGKDSPLHF
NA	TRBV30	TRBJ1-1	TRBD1	TGTGCCTGGAGTTCCCGACAGGGCCAAGCTTTCTTT	CAWSSRQGQAFF
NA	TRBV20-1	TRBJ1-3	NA	TGCAGTGCCAGTCGTCAGGACACCATATATTTT	CSASRQDTIYF
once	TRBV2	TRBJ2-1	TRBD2	TGTGCCAGCAGCGGAGGGCTTATTGGACTAGCGGGGGATGAGCAGTTCTTC	CASSGGLIGLAGDEQFF
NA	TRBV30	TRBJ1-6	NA	TGTGCCTGGAGCCCCCCGGGCGCTTCACCCCTCCACTTT	CAWSPPGASPLHF
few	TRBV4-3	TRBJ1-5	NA	TGCGCCAGCAGCCAGGAACGGGGCCCTCTTTTGCCCCAGCATTTT	CASSQERGPLLPQHF
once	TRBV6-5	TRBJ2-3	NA	TGTGCCAGCAGGGCTTCTACAGATACGCAGTATTTT	CASRASTDTQYF
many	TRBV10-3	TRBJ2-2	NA	TGTGCCATCAGTGAGTCCCCCCAGCAGGCCGGGGAGCTGTTTTTT	CAISESPQQAGELFF
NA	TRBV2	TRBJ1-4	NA	TGTGCCAGCACCCCAAGGGGCGGGTTTGGTGAAAAACTGTTTTTT	CASTPRGGFGEKLFF
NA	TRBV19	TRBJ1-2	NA	TGTGCCAGTAGTATTAAATCGCTCTATGGCTACACCTTC	CASSIKSLYGYTF
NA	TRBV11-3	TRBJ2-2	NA	TGTGCCAGCAGCTTTTCGGTAGGAAACACCGGGGAGCTGTTTTTT	CASSFSVGNTGELFF
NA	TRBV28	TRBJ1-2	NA	TGTGCCAGCGGTCCGACGGGATATTATGGCTACACCTTC	CASGPTGYYGYTF
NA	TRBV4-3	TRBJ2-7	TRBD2	TGCGCCAGCAGCCAAGAGGCAACTAGCGGGGGTCCCTACGAGCAGTACTTC	CASSQEATSGGPYEQYF
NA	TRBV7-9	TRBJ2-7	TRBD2	TGTGCCAGCAGCCTGACTAGCGGGGGGGCCAACGAGCAGTACTTC	CASSLTSGGANEQYF
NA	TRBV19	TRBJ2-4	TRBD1	TGTGCCAGTAGTACGGGACAGGCTATAGCCAAAAACATTCAGTACTTC	CASSTGQAIAKNIQYF
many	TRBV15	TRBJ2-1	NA	TGTGCCACCAGCAGTAGGGTTGTTCAGTACAATGAGCAGTTCTTC	CATSSRVVQYNEQFF
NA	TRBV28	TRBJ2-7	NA	TGTGCCAGCAGTTTATGGGGGCCCAACTACGAGCAGTACTTC	CASSLWGPNYEQYF
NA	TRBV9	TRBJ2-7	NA	TGTGCCAGCAGCCCAGGGGGGGCCTGGACCTACGAGCAGTACTTC	CASSPGGAWTYEQYF
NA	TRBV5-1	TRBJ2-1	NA	TGCGCCAGCAGCTTGGTTCAGGGATACAATGAGCAGTTCTTC	CASSLVQGYNEQFF
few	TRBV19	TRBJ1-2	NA	TGTGCCAGTAGTCTCCCGGACGGACGGGGCTACACCTTC	CASSLPDGRGYTF
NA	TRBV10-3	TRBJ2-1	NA	TGTGCCATCAGAACGACGTCCTCGGAAGATTTGTTCTTC	CAIRTTSSEDLFF
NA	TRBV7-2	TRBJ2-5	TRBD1	TGTGCCAGCAGCTCCACAGGGGGCTCGACGGAGACCCAGTACTTC	CASSSTGGSTETQYF
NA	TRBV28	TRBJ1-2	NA	TGTGCCAGCAGCGCCGGTAGACTATCCAACTATGGCTACACCTTC	CASSAGRLSNYGYTF
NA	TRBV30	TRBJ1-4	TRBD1	TGTGCCTGGAGCCCAGGGGGTGAAAAACTGTTTTTT	CAWSPGGEKLFF
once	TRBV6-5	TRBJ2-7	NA	TGTGCCAGCAGTCTGGCGGGCTACTCCTACGAGCAGTACTTC	CASSLAGYSYEQYF